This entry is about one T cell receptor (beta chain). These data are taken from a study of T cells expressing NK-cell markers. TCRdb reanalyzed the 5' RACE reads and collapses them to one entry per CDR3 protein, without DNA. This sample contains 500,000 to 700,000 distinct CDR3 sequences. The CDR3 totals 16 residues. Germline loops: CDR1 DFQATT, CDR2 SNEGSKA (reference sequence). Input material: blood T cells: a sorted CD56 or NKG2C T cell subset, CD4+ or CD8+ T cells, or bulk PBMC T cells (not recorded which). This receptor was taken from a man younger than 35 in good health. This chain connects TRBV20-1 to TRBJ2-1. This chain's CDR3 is CSARRLSVVSYNEQFF.